A single TCR beta chain is shown here with its context. CDR1 and CDR2 from the germline V gene are SGHRS and YFSETQ. Trimming left V 4 bases short and J 2 bases short, with 11 bases between. This CDR3 has 14 amino acids. The sample originates from a study of blood T cell repertoires in COVID-19. In the study overall: Sites in the United States, Italy and Spain provided acute and convalescent COVID-19 samples. T cells, B-cell-depleted T cells, or PBMCs supplied cDNA or gDNA.

As processed by the authors: Amplified reference gene primers provided the basis for estimating nucleated cell counts. Libraries were prepared by immunoSEQ multiplex PCR; TCRdb keeps only in-frame clonotypes and omits some of them. That table is the source of V, J and clone size, and D and trimming were worked out from the DNA. The sample includes approximately 89,000 clones, approximately 90% of them seen just once. The rearrangement links TRBV5-1 to TRBJ2-3; no clear D gene. The TCR comes from a man between 65 and 85 years old with acute or convalescent COVID-19. The source material was peripheral blood. CDR3 sequence reads: CASSAGPPTDTQYF. The CDR3, as DNA: TGCGCCAGCAGCGCAGGCCCCCCCACAGATACGCAGTATTTT.